This entry lists 10 T cell receptor beta chains sequenced from one sample in a study of post-analysis software for immune sequencing data. Study results and caveats: Four or five TRBV segments (TRBV5-6, TRBV5-1 and TRBV20-1 among them) occurred more frequently in patients than in controls.

TCR beta cDNA libraries had unique molecular identifiers. TCRdb used MiXCR to reprocess the PCR reads, holding one entry per CDR3 protein. The table includes about 540,000 distinct CDR3 sequences, approximately 34% detected once. These TCRs are of unknown antigen specificity. The sample comprised blood. These receptors were collected from a girl younger than 18 with multiple sclerosis.

The gene calls are TRBV6-5 and TRBJ1-2; weak D call: TRBD1 (6 bases). The CDR3 has 15 residues. CDR1 is MNHEY, CDR2 SVGAGI, per germline. V was clipped by 2 bases and J by 4 bases, with 14 bases between them. The CDR3 region is CASSYLPTGPYGYTF. CDR3 DNA: TGTGCCAGCAGTTACCTTCCGACAGGCCCCTATGGCTACACCTTC.

This clonotype appeared a few times. The chain is built from TRBV4-1 and TRBJ2-1, with 8 nucleotides matching TRBD1. V lost 0 bases, J lost 3 bases, and 7 bases stayed unmatched. This CDR3 contains 17 residues. In germline, CDR1 is MGHRA, CDR2 YSYEKL. CDR3 DNA sequence: TGCGCCAGCAGCCAAGACCCCCAGGGGGCCAACTACAATGAGCAGTTCTTC. Encoded protein: CASSQDPQGANYNEQFF.

This chain uses TRBV12-5 with TRBJ1-5; D not certain. Between the trimmed V and J ends, which lost 1 base and 2 bases, there was a span of 3 bases. The CDR3 has 13 residues. The germline V gene encodes CDR1 LGHNT and CDR2 FRNRAP. CDR3 sequence: CASGLEGNQPQHF. In DNA, the CDR3 is TGTGCTAGTGGTTTGGAAGGCAATCAGCCCCAGCATTTT.

This clonotype was detected only a few times. CDR3 protein: CASSFTGGPGELFF. The CDR3 DNA follows: TGTGCCAGCAGTTTCACGGGGGGGCCCGGGGAGCTGTTTTTT. The chain joins TRBV28 to TRBJ2-2, with 8 bases identical to TRBD2. V dropped 3 bases and J dropped 6; count of bases not matched to a gene: 3. CDR1 and CDR2 from the germline V gene are MDHEN and SYDVKM. The CDR3 runs to 14 residues.

The chain links TRBV11-2 to TRBJ2-7; D is ambiguous. With 4 bases removed from V and 1 base from J, the gap between germline ends came to 8 bases. The CDR3 contains 13 residues. Germline values: CDR1 SGHAT, CDR2 FQNNGV. The CDR3 is CASSSTLSYEQYF. CDR3 bases: TGTGCCAGCAGCTCGACATTATCCTACGAGCAGTACTTC.

The chain's CDR3 is CASSPRTEETQYF. In DNA, the CDR3 is TGTGCCAGCAGTCCTAGGACTGAAGAGACCCAGTACTTC. This chain links TRBV12-3 or TRBV12-4 with TRBJ2-5, with D perhaps TRBD2 (5 bases). V was shortened by 5 bases and J by 3 bases, with 10 bases between the two germline ends. The CDR3 is 13 residues long.

The V and J genes are TRBV3-1 and TRBJ1-2; D is possibly TRBD1 (5 bases). The CDR3 is made up of 15 amino acids. From germline, CDR1 is LGHDT and CDR2 YNNKEL (reference sequence). The germline V and J ends were trimmed by 4 bases and 0 bases, with 12 bases remaining between them. For the CDR3, the DNA is TGTGCCAGCAGCCCGGGACCCGGAGCTAACTATGGCTACACCTTC. Translating it yields CASSPGPGANYGYTF.

The gene calls are TRBV5-1 and TRBJ2-1; possibly TRBD1 for D (5 bases). There are 15 residues in the CDR3. The ends were cut back, 1 base at V and 4 bases at J, with 12 bases in the middle. Germline values: CDR1 SGHRS, CDR2 YFSETQ. CDR3 residues: CASSLNPDRYNEQFF. DNA of the CDR3: TGCGCCAGCAGCTTGAATCCCGACAGATACAATGAGCAGTTCTTC. Full variable domain (rest looked up from reference TRBV5-1 and TRBJ2-1): KAGVTQTPRYLIKTRGQQVTLSCSPISGHRSVSWYQQTPGQGLQFLFEYFSETQRNKGNFPGRFSGRQFSNSRSEMNVSTLELGDSALYLCASSLNPDRYNEQFFGPGTRLTVL.

This clonotype was observed a handful of times. The V and J genes are TRBV20-1 and TRBJ1-2; D not resolved. The CDR3 has 12 amino acids. V lost 3 bases and J 2 bases, leaving 7 bases between the germline ends. From germline, CDR1 is DFQATT and CDR2 SNEGSKA (reference sequence). Written as DNA, the CDR3 is TGCAGTGCTAGTGACCCAAACTATGGCTACACCTTC. This translates into CSASDPNYGYTF.

This clonotype was detected only a few times. The chain is built from TRBV7-2 and TRBJ2-7; TRBD2 might be the D (5 bases). CDR3 size: 13 residues. Trimming removed 7 bases from V and 3 bases from J, with 13 bases in between. The V gene's germline CDR1 is SGHTA and CDR2 FQGNSA. DNA for the CDR3: TGTGCCAGCACCCTCCACGGGATCTACGAGCAGTACTTC. Protein: CASTLHGIYEQYF.